Detailed here is one T cell receptor (beta chain). Assay: immunoSEQ multiplex PCR; the TCRdb copy retains only in-frame clones and omits some. The sample consists of tens of thousands of clones, more than 75% of them appearing once. This entry is derived from a study of blood T cell repertoires in COVID-19. This CDR3 has 18 residues. Germline-derived CDR1 and CDR2 are SGHRS and YFSETQ. The V segment lost 0 bases and the J segment 4 bases; nucleotides outside the gene matches: 13. The sequence came from a man between 60 and 75 years old with active or convalescent COVID-19. The chain carries TRBV5-1 and TRBJ2-5; 9 bases match TRBD2. The material sequenced was peripheral blood. CDR3 coding DNA: TGCGCCAGCAGCTTGGCCGGGGATAGCGGGGGCACCGGAGAGACCCAGTACTTC. Its translation: CASSLAGDSGGTGETQYF.